This T cell receptor (beta chain) derives from a study of blood T cell repertoires in COVID-19. Study background: The origin of the acute and convalescent COVID-19 samples was the United States, Italy and Spain. The analysed material was cDNA or gDNA that came from T cells, B-cell-depleted T cells, or PBMCs.

Germline V gene lookup returns CDR1 SQVTM and CDR2 ANQGSEA. The CDR3 length is 14 residues. Source study methods: Estimates of nucleated cell counts were drawn from the amplification of reference gene primers. Some clones are missing from TCRdb's copy, which holds only in-frame ones; the method was immunoSEQ multiplex PCR. The D gene and trimming were derived from the DNA, and the V and J assignments and clone size from that table. The sample lists a few hundred thousand clones; approximately 87% were seen once. Concerning this clone itself: At one end the junction does not follow the germline gene, possibly because of a read error.

This chain connects TRBV29-1 to TRBJ2-7; 9 positions agree with TRBD1. The clonotype was recovered from a woman between 45 and 60 years old with acute or convalescent COVID-19. Sequenced sample: peripheral blood. The CDR3 reads CSVRTGVDSCEQYF. In DNA, the CDR3 is TGCAGCGTAAGGACAGGGGTCGACTCCTGCGAGCAGTACTTC.